This TCR beta chain was documented in a study of T cell clones after liver transplantation. Study information: Post-transplant blood was tracked for graft-donor-reactive T cell clones identified in a pre-transplant mixed lymphocyte reaction. As an antigen-independent comparator, third-party-reactive TCRbeta sequences came from pre-transplant mixed lymphocyte reactions. Tolerant meant at least one year fully off immunosuppression without liver enzymes above twice normal.

Only in-frame clones appear in the TCRdb table, and some are missing; sequencing was by immunoSEQ multiplex PCR. The table has nearly 15,000 clones, approximately 81% seen once. Findings of the study overall: Donor-reactive sequences fell more than third party-reactive ones, suggesting partial deletion.

Concerning this clone: Its antigen is undetermined.

V lost 4 bases and J lost 6, with 10 bases in between. CDR1 SEHNR and CDR2 FQNEAQ come from the germline V gene (reference sequence). The CDR3 consists of 12 residues. Sequences were derived from CD8+ T cells from blood, sampled around 44 months after liver transplant. The receptor comes from a human patient who received a liver transplant. Part of the T cell pool may stem from the graft donor. The chain employs TRBV7-9 and TRBJ2-7; D is perhaps TRBD2 (6 bases). In nucleotides, the CDR3 is TGTGCCAGCAGCTCAGGAGGGGTCGAGCAGTACTTC. Translated: CASSSGGVEQYF.